The 15 T cell receptor beta chains below come from one sample, sequenced in a study of CD8 T cells in Susac syndrome. Random hexamers served to reverse transcribe roughly 0.45 to 1 ug RNA. TCRdb ran MiXCR on the immunoSEQ multiplex PCR reads and lists one entry per CDR3 protein. The repertoire has 80,000 or so distinct CDR3 sequences, approximately 94% of them found once; the top ten carry 0.52%. Sequences were obtained from CD4+ T cells from PBMCs. Receptors originate from a human donor with Susac syndrome.

The chain employs TRBV7-2 and TRBJ1-2, with D unclear. CDR3 length equals 12 residues. From germline, CDR1 is SGHTA and CDR2 FQGNSA. The ends were cut back, 3 bases at V and 5 bases at J, with 7 bases in the middle. CDR3 coding DNA: TGTGCCAGCAGCTTCGAGAGATATGGCTACACCTTC. Residues: CASSFERYGYTF.

This chain joins TRBV18 and TRBJ2-1; TRBD1 might be the D (6 bases). V lost 0 bases and J lost 10, with 16 bases in between. This CDR3 comprises 15 residues. Per germline, CDR1 KGHSH and CDR2 LQKENI. CDR3 DNA: TGTGCCAGCTCACCACCAGCTAGCCCCACAGGGGAGCAGTTCTTC. Its translation is CASSPPASPTGEQFF. Using reference TRBV18 and TRBJ2-1 for the parts outside the CDR3, the full variable domain is NAGVMQNPRHLVRRRGQEARLRCSPMKGHSHVYWYRQLPEEGLKFMVYLQKENIIDESGMPKERFSAEFPKEGPSILRIQQVVRGDSAAYFCASSPPASPTGEQFFGPGTRLTVL.

The gene calls are TRBV10-3 and TRBJ2-7; D perhaps matches TRBD2 (6 bases). Looked up from germline, CDR1 is ENHRY and CDR2 is SYGVKD. The CDR3 extends over 16 amino acids. V lost 3 bases and J 4 bases, leaving 19 bases between the germline ends. CDR3 in DNA: TGTGCCATCAGTGACCCTCCGGGGGTGGGGCAATACGAGCAGTACTTC. Amino acid sequence: CAISDPPGVGQYEQYF.

This sequence joins TRBV3-1 and TRBJ2-7; TRBD2 aligns across 11 bases. CDR3 length: 16 amino acids. CDR1 and CDR2 from the germline V gene are LGHDT and YNNKEL (reference sequence). V dropped 3 bases and J dropped 6; count of bases not matched to a gene: 10. Written as DNA, the CDR3 is TGTGCCAGCAGCCACGACCTGAGACTAGCGGGACCCGAGCAGTACTTC. As protein: CASSHDLRLAGPEQYF.

The CDR3 loop is CASSYLGGGLSSYEQYF. The CDR3 region has the DNA TGTGCCAGCAGTTACCTCGGGGGAGGACTAAGCTCCTACGAGCAGTACTTC. The chain combines TRBV6-5 with TRBJ2-7, with D maybe TRBD2 (6 bases). Germline V CDR1 and CDR2: MNHEY, SVGAGI. Trimming shortened V by 2 bases and J by 0 bases, and 17 bases separated the two germline ends. CDR3 length: 17 residues.

This chain links TRBV29-1 with TRBJ2-5; the D gene is possibly TRBD1 (6 bases). The CDR3 spans 14 residues. CDR1 and CDR2 (germline): SQVTM, ANQGSEA. With 1 base removed from V and 5 bases from J, the gap between germline ends came to 14 bases. The CDR3 reads CSVEATGSRETQYF. DNA of the CDR3: TGCAGCGTTGAAGCGACAGGTAGTAGGGAGACCCAGTACTTC.

This clonotype was recorded once. The chain recombines TRBV7-2 with TRBJ2-7, with 8 bases aligning to TRBD1. The CDR3 length is 14 residues. The germline CDR1 and CDR2 sequences are SGHTA and FQGNSA. J gave up 0 bases and V 7 bases, and 5 bases lay outside the gene matches. The CDR3 DNA reads TGTGCCAGCAACCCCAGGGGGCCCTCCTACGAGCAGTACTTC. It codes for CASNPRGPSYEQYF. Full variable domain (rest looked up from reference TRBV7-2 and TRBJ2-7): GAGVSQSPSNKVTEKGKDVELRCDPISGHTALYWYRQSLGQGLEFLIYFQGNSAPDKSGLPSDRFSAERTGGSVSTLTIQRTQQEDSAVYLCASNPRGPSYEQYFGPGTRLTVT.

The rearrangement uses TRBV12-3 or TRBV12-4 and TRBJ1-2; D is undetermined. V lost 6 bases and J 4 bases, leaving 9 bases between the germline ends. CDR3 length equals 12 residues. CDR3 loop: CASSALRYGYTF. Written as DNA, the CDR3 is TGTGCCAGCAGCGCCCTTCGCTATGGCTACACCTTC.

This chain connects TRBV12-3 or TRBV12-4 to TRBJ1-2, with D perhaps TRBD1 (5 bases). Trimming cost V 6 bases and J 8 bases, with 10 bases left between them. The CDR3 spans 11 residues. CDR3 nucleotide sequence: TGTGCCAGCAGCAGAGCAGGGGGCTACACCTTC. Encoded protein: CASSRAGGYTF.

The gene calls are TRBV11-2 and TRBJ2-3; 11 bases are shared with TRBD2. Trimming cost V 6 bases and J 4 bases; bases outside gene matches: 12. Germline CDR1 SGHAT, CDR2 FQNNGV. CDR3 length: 17 residues. The CDR3 nucleotides read TGTGCCAGCAGAATCGCGCCCTTAGCGGGGGGGTCAGATACGCAGTATTTT. Translated, it gives CASRIAPLAGGSDTQYF.

V is TRBV27 and J is TRBJ2-1; 12 bases align to TRBD2. Germline CDR1 and CDR2: MNHEY and SMNVEV (reference sequence). The V segment lost 4 bases and the J segment 4 bases; nucleotides outside the gene matches: 2. This CDR3 has 15 residues. The CDR3 nucleotides are TGTGCCAGCAGTTGGGGGACTAGCGGGTACAATGAGCAGTTCTTC. Protein sequence: CASSWGTSGYNEQFF.

This chain links TRBV7-2 with TRBJ2-5, with D maybe TRBD2 (6 bases). The germline V gene has CDR1 SGHTA and CDR2 FQGNSA. The CDR3 is 14 amino acids. V was cut by 2 bases and J by 4 bases, with 11 bases left in between. The CDR3 DNA sequence: TGTGCCAGCAGCTTATTCGGGGGAACAGAGACCCAGTACTTC. Its protein product is CASSLFGGTETQYF.

The chain has TRBV28 and TRBJ2-7; tentatively, D is TRBD1 (5 bases). Deletions cut 3 bases from V and 1 base from J, with 13 bases between. Germline V gene lookup returns CDR1 MDHEN and CDR2 SYDVKM. The CDR3 length is 15 residues. CDR3 sequence reads: CASSFVRAGSYEQYF. CDR3 sequence (DNA): TGTGCCAGCAGTTTTGTCAGGGCAGGGTCCTACGAGCAGTACTTC.

V usage is TRBV3-1 and J usage is TRBJ2-2; D is unresolved. The CDR3 has 14 amino acids. The germline CDR1 and CDR2 sequences are LGHDT and YNNKEL (reference sequence). Trimming stripped 2 bases from V and 4 bases from J, with 8 bases between. CDR3 bases: TGTGCCAGCAGCCAACTGGGGATCACCGGGGAGCTGTTTTTT. Translating gives CASSQLGITGELFF.

This chain links TRBV5-1 with TRBJ2-7; maybe TRBD2 (5 bases). V lost 0 bases and J 6 bases, leaving 16 bases between the germline ends. The CDR3 extends over 15 amino acids. Germline CDR1 SGHRS, CDR2 YFSETQ. The CDR3 sequence: CASSLAISLGGEQYF. For the CDR3, the DNA is TGCGCCAGCAGCTTGGCCATTTCGCTTGGAGGCGAGCAGTACTTC. Based on the CDR3 plus reference TRBV5-1 and TRBJ2-7, the full variable domain is KAGVTQTPRYLIKTRGQQVTLSCSPISGHRSVSWYQQTPGQGLQFLFEYFSETQRNKGNFPGRFSGRQFSNSRSEMNVSTLELGDSALYLCASSLAISLGGEQYFGPGTRLTVT.